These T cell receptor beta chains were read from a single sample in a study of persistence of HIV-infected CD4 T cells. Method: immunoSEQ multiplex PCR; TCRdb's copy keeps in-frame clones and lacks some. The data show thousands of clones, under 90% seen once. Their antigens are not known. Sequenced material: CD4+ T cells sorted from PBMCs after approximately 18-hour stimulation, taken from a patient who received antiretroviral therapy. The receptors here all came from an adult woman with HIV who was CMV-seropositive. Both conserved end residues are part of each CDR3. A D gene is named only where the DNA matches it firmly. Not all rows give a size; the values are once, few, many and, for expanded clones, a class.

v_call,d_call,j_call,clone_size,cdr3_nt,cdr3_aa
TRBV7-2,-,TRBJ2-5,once,TGTGCCAGCAGCTTAGGGGCAGGGCGAGAGACCCAGTACTTC,CASSLGAGRETQYF
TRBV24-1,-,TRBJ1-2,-,TGTGCCACCAGTGAGGAGGGGTGGGGCTACACCTTC,CATSEEGWGYTF
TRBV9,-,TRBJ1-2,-,TGTGCCAGCCAGGAGGAGAACGGGTCCGGCTACACCTTC,CASQEENGSGYTF
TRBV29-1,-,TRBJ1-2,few,TGCAGCGTTGTAGACAGGAATGGCTACACCTTC,CSVVDRNGYTF
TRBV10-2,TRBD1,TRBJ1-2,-,TGCGCCAGCAGTGGGACACAGGGGCAAGGCTACACCTTC,CASSGTQGQGYTF
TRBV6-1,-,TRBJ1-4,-,TGTGCCAGCAGTGAGGGGCCGGCTAATGAAAAACTGTTTTTT,CASSEGPANEKLFF
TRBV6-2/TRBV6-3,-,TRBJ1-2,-,TGTGCCAGCAGTTACTCGAACTGGGTTGGCTACACCTTC,CASSYSNWVGYTF
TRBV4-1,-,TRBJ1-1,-,TGCGCCAGCAGCCAAGATTTTCCAAGGAACACTGAAGCTTTCTTT,CASSQDFPRNTEAFF
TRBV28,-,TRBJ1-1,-,TGTGCCAGCAGGATGGGGGGCCCGATCACTGAAGCTTTCTTT,CASRMGGPITEAFF
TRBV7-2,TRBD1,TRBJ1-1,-,TGTGCCAGCAGCCTAAGGACTCGGACAGGCGGCACTGAAGCTTTCTTT,CASSLRTRTGGTEAFF
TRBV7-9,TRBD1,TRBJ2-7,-,TGTGCCAGCAGCTTAGTGGGGACAGGGTCGGCGCACGAGCAGTACTTC,CASSLVGTGSAHEQYF
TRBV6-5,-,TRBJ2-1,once,TGTGCCAGTACACTCGGGGAGGCTTACAATGAGCAGTTCTTC,CASTLGEAYNEQFF
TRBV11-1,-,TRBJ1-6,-,TGTGCCAGCAGCTTAGAAGAGGGCTTCGGTTCACCCCTCCACTTT,CASSLEEGFGSPLHF
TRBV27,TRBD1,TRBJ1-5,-,TGTGCCAGCAGTTTATCGTTTTTTACAGGGGAGGGGCAGCCCCAGCATTTT,CASSLSFFTGEGQPQHF
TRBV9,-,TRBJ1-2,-,TGTGCCAGCGGAAGTAACTATGGCTACACCTTC,CASGSNYGYTF
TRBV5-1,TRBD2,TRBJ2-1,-,TGCGCCAGCAGCTTCACCGGGACTAGCGGGAGAAATGAGCAGTTCTTC,CASSFTGTSGRNEQFF
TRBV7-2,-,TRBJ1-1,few,TGTGCCAGCAGCTTAGTGTCCGGTAGCGGGACTGAAGCTTTCTTT,CASSLVSGSGTEAFF
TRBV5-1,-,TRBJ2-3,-,TGCGCCAGCAGCTTTGACAGAGAGCATCCCACAGATACGCAGTATTTT,CASSFDREHPTDTQYF
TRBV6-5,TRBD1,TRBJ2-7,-,TGTGCCAGCAGGGACAGGCACTACGAGCAGTACTTC,CASRDRHYEQYF
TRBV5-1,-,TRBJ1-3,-,TGCGCCAGCAGCTTGGCAGGAGAAAACGGAAACACCATATATTTT,CASSLAGENGNTIYF
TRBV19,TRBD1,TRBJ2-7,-,TGTGCCAGTAGGACAGGGTTGGGGAGTTCCTACGAGCAGTACTTC,CASRTGLGSSYEQYF
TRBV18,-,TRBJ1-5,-,TGTGCCAGCTCACCACCGTTCGTAAATAGCAATCAGCCCCAGCATTTT,CASSPPFVNSNQPQHF
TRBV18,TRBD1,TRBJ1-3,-,TGTGCCAGCTCTCCTGACAGGGGGCGGTCTGGAAACACCATATATTTT,CASSPDRGRSGNTIYF
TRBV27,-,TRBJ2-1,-,TGTGCCAGCAGTTCTGCGGGGTGGAGGAAATCCTACAATGAGCAGTTCTTC,CASSSAGWRKSYNEQFF
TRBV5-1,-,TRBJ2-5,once,TGCGCCAGCAGCTTGGCCGGGCGGGATCAAGAGACCCAGTACTTC,CASSLAGRDQETQYF
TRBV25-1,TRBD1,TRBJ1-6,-,TGTGCCCACCGGACCTCGAAGGGGGCGTCCTATAATTCACCCCTCCACTTT,CAHRTSKGASYNSPLHF
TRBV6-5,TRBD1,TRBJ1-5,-,TGTGCCAGCAGGACCGGGACAGGCGGCACAGGGCCCCAGCATTTT,CASRTGTGGTGPQHF
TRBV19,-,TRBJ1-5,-,TGTGCCAGTATGGTGGTCCGGGGCAATCAGCCCCAGCATTTT,CASMVVRGNQPQHF
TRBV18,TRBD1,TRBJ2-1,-,TGTGCCAGCTCAACAACGGGACAGGGCTATGAGCAGTTCTTC,CASSTTGQGYEQFF
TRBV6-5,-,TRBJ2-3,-,TGTGCCAGCAGTCAGATGAGGGGCACAGATACGCAGTATTTT,CASSQMRGTDTQYF
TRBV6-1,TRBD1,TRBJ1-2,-,TGTGCCAGCAGTGACGGGACAGGTGAACGCACCTTC,CASSDGTGERTF
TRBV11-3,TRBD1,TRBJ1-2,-,TGTGCCAGCAGCTTAGATGGACAGGGGATGATGTATGGCTACACCTTC,CASSLDGQGMMYGYTF
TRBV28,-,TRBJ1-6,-,TGTGCCAGCAGTCGCCCAACAGGGAATAATTCACCCCTCCACTTT,CASSRPTGNNSPLHF
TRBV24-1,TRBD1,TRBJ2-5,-,TGTGCCACGGGACAGGGGGCATTAGAGACCCAGTACTTC,CATGQGALETQYF
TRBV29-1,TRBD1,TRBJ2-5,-,TGCAGCGTTCGGGGCAGGGGGCAGGAGGAGACCCAGTACTTC,CSVRGRGQEETQYF
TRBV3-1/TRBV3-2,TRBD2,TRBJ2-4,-,TGTGCCAGCAGCCAAGGTATTCGAGGCGGGGGGGGACCGTCAGTCAAAAACATTCAGTACTTC,CASSQGIRGGGGPSVKNIQYF
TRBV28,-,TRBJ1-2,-,TGTGCCAGCAGTTCCCCGAATGGCTACACCTTC,CASSSPNGYTF
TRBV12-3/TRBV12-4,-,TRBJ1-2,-,TGTGCCAGCACCCAGCAGGCTTTCCTTGGCTACACCTTC,CASTQQAFLGYTF
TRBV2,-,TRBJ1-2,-,TGTGCCAGCAACCGACAGAACTATGGCTACACCTTC,CASNRQNYGYTF
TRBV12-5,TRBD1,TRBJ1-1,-,TGTGCTAGTGGATCTTCACAGGGGAACTTGAACACTGAAGCTTTCTTT,CASGSSQGNLNTEAFF
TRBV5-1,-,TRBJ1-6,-,TGCGCCAGCAGCTTGTCAGGGCTTTCACCCCTCCACTTT,CASSLSGLSPLHF
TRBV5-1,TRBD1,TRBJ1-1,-,TGCGCCAGCAGCCTACGTCCCGGGACAGGGTTGAACACTGAAGCTTTCTTT,CASSLRPGTGLNTEAFF
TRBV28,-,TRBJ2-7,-,TGTGCCAGCAGTTTACAGGGGCTCAACTACGAGCAGTACTTC,CASSLQGLNYEQYF
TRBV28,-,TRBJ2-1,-,TGTGCCAGCACCGAAATTCAGGGCAGGCAATCTCTTCGGCGGAATGAGCAGTTCTTC,CASTEIQGRQSLRRNEQFF
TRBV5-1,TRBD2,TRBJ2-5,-,TGCGCCAGCAGCCTCACTGGACTAGCGGGAGGTTGGGAGACCCAGTACTTC,CASSLTGLAGGWETQYF